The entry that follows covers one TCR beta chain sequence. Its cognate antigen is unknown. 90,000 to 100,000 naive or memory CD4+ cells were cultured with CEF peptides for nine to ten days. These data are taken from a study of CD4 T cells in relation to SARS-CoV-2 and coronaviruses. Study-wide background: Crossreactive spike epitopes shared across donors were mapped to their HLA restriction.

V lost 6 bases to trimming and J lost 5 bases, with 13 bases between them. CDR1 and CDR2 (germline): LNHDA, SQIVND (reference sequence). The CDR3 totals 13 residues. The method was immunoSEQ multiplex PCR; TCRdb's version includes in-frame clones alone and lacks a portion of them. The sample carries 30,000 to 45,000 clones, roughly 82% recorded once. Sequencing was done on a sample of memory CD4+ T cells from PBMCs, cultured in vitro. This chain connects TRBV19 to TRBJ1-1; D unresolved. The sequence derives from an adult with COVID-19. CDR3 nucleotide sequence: TGTGCCAGTAGCCTTAGCTGGAGAACTGAAGCTTTCTTT. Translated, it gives CASSLSWRTEAFF.